This T cell receptor beta chain was identified in a study of blood T cell repertoires in COVID-19 (TCRdb year 2020). Regarding the complete study: The collaborator samples originated in the United States, Italy and Spain and spanned the acute and convalescent phases of COVID-19. The prospective study material was composed of cDNA or gDNA derived from T cells, B-cell-depleted T cells, or PBMCs. Deeply sampled blood TCRbeta repertoires from subjects exposed to, actively infected with, or recovered from COVID-19 were included in the dataset. A freely available public database, intended as a resource for researchers studying the immune response to SARS-CoV-2, is where the repertoires were released. Samples were obtained from the ongoing ImmuneRACE study (first 160 participants) and from over 1,000 subjects provided by 6 global collaborators. Nearly every sample came with metadata listing a de-identified subject ID, COVID-19 status, age in years and sex. HLA class I and class II types, where available, came from metadata supplied by the sample provider rather than from assay-based typing.

Results the study describes overall, beyond this receptor: The quantity of clinical and demographic metadata differed by source and by participant and was supplied without curation.

Collaborating institutions collected whole blood in K2EDTA tubes following their own protocols. For TCRbeta analysis, collaborators shipped samples as frozen whole blood, isolated PBMCs, or DNA extracted from either of those sample types. TCRbeta CDR3 regions were amplified from genomic DNA using the immunoSEQ Assay, a bias-controlled multiplex PCR. In the authors' own workflow: Nucleated cell counts per sample were estimated from amplification of reference gene primers within the assay. To quantify the absolute abundance of each unique TCRbeta CDR3 rearrangement, sequence reads were collapsed and filtered. For each sample, productive Simpson clonality was calculated as the square root of Simpson's diversity index across productive rearrangements. Drawn from immuneACCESS, this table holds only the in-frame rearrangements with V and J called that TCRdb kept. Clones are partly lost; checked studies trace under half to an unresolved V gene and leave the rest unexplained. V, J and clone size were drawn from that table, and D and trimming were deduced from the DNA. The sample includes about 120,000 clones, with around 87% observed a single time. Just under 30% of the sample is in the top ten clones.

A single count supports this clone. There is no known antigen for this receptor. There are no base qualities to consult, and no much larger clone falls within one base. Germline trimming: 5 bases from V, 5 bases from J; junction bases outside gene matches: 11. Based on the germline V gene, the CDR1 and CDR2 sequences are SGHVS and FQNEAQ. From cysteine to phenylalanine, the CDR3 is 16 amino acids long. Just CDR3 DNA is preserved here, 48 bases in frame from base 1. The specimen was peripheral blood. The sequence joins TRBV7-8 to TRBJ1-2; 10 junctional bases match TRBD1. This TCR derives from an older woman with acute or convalescent COVID-19. The sequenced DNA: TGTGCCAGCAGCCGGGACAGGGGAGGACGATCTTATGGCTACACCTTC. This translates into CASSRDRGGRSYGYTF.